Following are 3 T cell receptor beta chains from one sample sequenced in a study of tumor-infiltrating lymphocytes in primary liver carcinoma. Between roughly 17 and 30 mg of unsorted bulk tissue served as the source from which RNA and DNA were co-extracted. Researchers generated TCR beta cDNA from roughly 500 ng of total RNA, relying on a constant-region primer. A slightly modified ARM-PCR protocol with three nested multiplex PCR rounds produced these TCR beta libraries. Both of the initial two PCR rounds ran for about 11 cycles and employed TRBV1-TRBV30 forward primers alongside a C-beta reverse primer. TCRdb reanalysed the multiplex PCR reads using MiXCR and keeps one entry per CDR3 protein. The sample carries about 35,000 distinct CDR3 sequences, roughly 69% recorded once. Source material: liver tumor tissue from sampling region 4. Subset meaning: tumor region T4, right-lateral pole. These receptor sequences come from a man aged 40-50 years with primary liver carcinoma and hepatitis B virus infection.

In its sample, this clonotype was seen once. One end of the junction is discordant with germline, which a read error may explain. The chain has TRBV29-1 and TRBJ2-3; possibly TRBD2 for D (6 bases). This CDR3 is built from 15 residues. Germline loops: CDR1 SQVTM, CDR2 ANQGSEA. This CDR3 reads CSVRASESWKDTQYF. In DNA, the CDR3 is TGCAGCGTACGGGCTAGCGAGAGTTGGAAAGATACGCAGTACTTT.

This clonotype came up a few times. This may stem from a read error, because a much larger clone lies one nucleotide away. The chain joins TRBV2 to TRBJ2-7, with TRBD1 as a possible D gene (6 bases). CDR1 is SNHLY and CDR2 is FYNNEI in the germline V gene. The CDR3 loop spans 13 amino acids. Between the trimmed V and J ends, which lost 4 bases and 6 bases, there was a span of 13 bases. CDR3 bases: TGTGCCAGCAGTGCTCCGGGCAGGGGCGAGCAGTACTTC. Translating gives CASSAPGRGEQYF.

As for this clonotype: The CDR3 carries no conserved terminal phenylalanine or tryptophan, so it likely arises from a read error. V gene TRBV29-1 combines with J gene TRBJ2-7; D possibly uses TRBD1 or TRBD2 (5 bases each). There are 16 residues in the CDR3. Germline CDR1 and CDR2: SQVTM and ANQGSEA. DNA for the CDR3: TGCAGCGCCATGACGTCTGGGACCGGCACTCCCTACGGGCAGTACTAC. Its protein product is CSAMTSGTGTPYGQYY.